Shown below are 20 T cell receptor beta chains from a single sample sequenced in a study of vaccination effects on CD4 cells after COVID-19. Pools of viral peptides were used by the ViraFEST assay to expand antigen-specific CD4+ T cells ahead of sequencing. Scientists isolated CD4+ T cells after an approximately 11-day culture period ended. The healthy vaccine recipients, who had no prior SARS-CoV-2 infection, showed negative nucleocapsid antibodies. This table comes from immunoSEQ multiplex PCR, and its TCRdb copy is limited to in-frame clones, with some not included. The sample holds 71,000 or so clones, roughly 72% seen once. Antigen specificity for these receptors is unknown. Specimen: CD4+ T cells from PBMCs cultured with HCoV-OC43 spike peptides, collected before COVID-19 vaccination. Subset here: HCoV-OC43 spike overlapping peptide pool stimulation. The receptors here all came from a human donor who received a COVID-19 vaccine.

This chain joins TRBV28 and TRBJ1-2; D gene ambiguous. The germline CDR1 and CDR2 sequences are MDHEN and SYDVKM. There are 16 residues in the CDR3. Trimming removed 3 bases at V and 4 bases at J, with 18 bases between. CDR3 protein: CASSFTEGRTGYGYTF. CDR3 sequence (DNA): TGTGCCAGCAGTTTCACGGAGGGCCGGACTGGCTATGGCTACACCTTC.

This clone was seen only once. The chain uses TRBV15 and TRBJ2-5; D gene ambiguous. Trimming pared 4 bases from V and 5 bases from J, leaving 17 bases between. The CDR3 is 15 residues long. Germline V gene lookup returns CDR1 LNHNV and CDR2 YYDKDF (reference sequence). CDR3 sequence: CATSNWSGQAETQYF. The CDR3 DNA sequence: TGTGCCACCAGCAATTGGTCGGGCCAGGCGGAGACCCAGTACTTC.

Here the CDR3 reads CASSPWDRGSYEQYV. CDR3 sequence (DNA): TGTGCCAGCAGCCCTTGGGACAGGGGCTCCTACGAGCAGTACGTC. This sequence joins TRBV5-5 and TRBJ2-7; TRBD1 aligns across 10 bases. Germline trimming cut 4 bases from V and 0 bases from J; bases unmatched to any gene: 4. Germline V gene sequence: CDR1 SGHKS, CDR2 YYEKEE (reference sequence). This CDR3 contains 15 residues.

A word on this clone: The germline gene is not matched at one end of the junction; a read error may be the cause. The CDR3 coding sequence is TGTGCCAGTAGGGGCGGGATAGCCGAAAACATTCAGTACTTC. Residues: CASRGGIAENIQYF. The genes are TRBV19 and TRBJ2-4; perhaps TRBD2 as D (6 bases). Germline V gives CDR1 LNHDA, CDR2 SQIVND (reference sequence). This CDR3 is 14 amino acids long.

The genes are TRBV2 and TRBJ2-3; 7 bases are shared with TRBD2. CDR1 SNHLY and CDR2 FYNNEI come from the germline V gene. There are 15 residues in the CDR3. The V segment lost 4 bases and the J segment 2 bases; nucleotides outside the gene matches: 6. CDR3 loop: CASSAWRGYTDTQYF. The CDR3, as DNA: TGTGCCAGCAGTGCGTGGCGGGGGTACACAGATACGCAGTATTTT. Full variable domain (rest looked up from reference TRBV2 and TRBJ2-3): EPEVTQTPSHQVTQMGQEVILRCVPISNHLYFYWYRQILGQKVEFLVSFYNNEISEKSEIFDDQFSVERPDGSNFTLKIRSTKLEDSAMYFCASSAWRGYTDTQYFGPGTRLTVL.

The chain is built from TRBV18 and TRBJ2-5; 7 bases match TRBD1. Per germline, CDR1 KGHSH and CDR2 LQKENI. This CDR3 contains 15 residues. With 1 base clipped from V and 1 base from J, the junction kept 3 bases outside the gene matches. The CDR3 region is CASSPRTGVQETQYF. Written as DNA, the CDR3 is TGTGCCAGCTCACCACGAACAGGGGTCCAAGAGACCCAGTACTTC.

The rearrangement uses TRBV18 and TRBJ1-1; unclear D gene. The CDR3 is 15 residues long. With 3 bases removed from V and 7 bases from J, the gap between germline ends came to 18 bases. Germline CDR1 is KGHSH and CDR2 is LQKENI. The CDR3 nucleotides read TGTGCCAGCTCACCTAGGAGGACGGTTATTAGTGAAGCTTTCTTT. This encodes CASSPRRTVISEAFF.

The CDR3 is CASSSPSTDTQYF. Here the CDR3 DNA reads TGCGCCAGCAGCTCGCCTAGCACAGATACGCAGTATTTT. V gene TRBV5-1 combines with J gene TRBJ2-3, with no clear D. CDR3 length: 13 amino acids. The germline V gene encodes CDR1 SGHRS and CDR2 YFSETQ. The ends were cut back, 3 bases at V and 0 bases at J, with 5 bases in the middle. The full variable domain, with the rest looked up from reference TRBV5-1 and TRBJ2-3, is KAGVTQTPRYLIKTRGQQVTLSCSPISGHRSVSWYQQTPGQGLQFLFEYFSETQRNKGNFPGRFSGRQFSNSRSEMNVSTLELGDSALYLCASSSPSTDTQYFGPGTRLTVL.

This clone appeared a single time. CDR3 region: CASAQGADQPQHF. For the CDR3, the DNA is TGTGCCAGTGCCCAGGGGGCGGATCAGCCCCAGCATTTT. The genes are TRBV19 and TRBJ1-5, with TRBD1 identical over 8 bases. Losses at the gene ends were 8 bases for V and 5 bases for J; bases not matched to a gene: 5. In germline, CDR1 is LNHDA, CDR2 SQIVND (reference sequence). CDR3 length: 13 residues. The full variable domain, its missing parts supplied by reference TRBV19 and TRBJ1-5, is DGGITQSPKYLFRKEGQNVTLSCEQNLNHDAMYWYRQDPGQGLRLIYYSQIVNDFQKGDIAEGYSVSREKKESFPLTVTSAQKNPTAFYLCASAQGADQPQHFGDGTRLSIL.

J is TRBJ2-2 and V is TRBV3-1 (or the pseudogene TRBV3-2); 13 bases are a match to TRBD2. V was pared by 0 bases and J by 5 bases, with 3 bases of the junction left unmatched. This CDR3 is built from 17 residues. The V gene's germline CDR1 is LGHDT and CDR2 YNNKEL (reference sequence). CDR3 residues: CASSQETSGGRTGELFF. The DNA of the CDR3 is TGTGCCAGCAGCCAAGAGACTAGCGGGGGGCGGACCGGGGAGCTGTTTTTT.

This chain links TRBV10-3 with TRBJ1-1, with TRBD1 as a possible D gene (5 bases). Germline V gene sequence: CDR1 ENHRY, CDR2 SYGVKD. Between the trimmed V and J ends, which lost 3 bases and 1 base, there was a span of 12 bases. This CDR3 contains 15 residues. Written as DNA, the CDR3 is TGTGCCATCAGTGATACGGGGGTGCGGAACACTGAAGCTTTCTTT. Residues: CAISDTGVRNTEAFF.

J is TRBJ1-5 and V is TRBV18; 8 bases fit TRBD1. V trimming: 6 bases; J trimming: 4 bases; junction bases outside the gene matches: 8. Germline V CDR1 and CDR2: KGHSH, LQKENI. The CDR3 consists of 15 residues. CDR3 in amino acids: CASSLQTGANQPQHF. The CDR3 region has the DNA TGTGCCAGCTCCCTACAGACAGGGGCAAATCAGCCCCAGCATTTT.

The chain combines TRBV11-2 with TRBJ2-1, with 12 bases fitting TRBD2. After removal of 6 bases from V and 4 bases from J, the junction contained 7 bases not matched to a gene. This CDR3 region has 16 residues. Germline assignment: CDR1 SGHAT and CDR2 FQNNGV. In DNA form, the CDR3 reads TGTGCCAGCAGGCAGCTAGCGGGGGGGCGGTACAATGAGCAGTTCTTC. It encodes CASRQLAGGRYNEQFF.

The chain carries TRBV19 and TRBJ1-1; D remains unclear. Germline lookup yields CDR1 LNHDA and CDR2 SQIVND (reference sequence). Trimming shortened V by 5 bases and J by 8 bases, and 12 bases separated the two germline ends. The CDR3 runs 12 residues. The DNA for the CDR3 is TGTGCCAGTAGTCATACAGCGGGCGAAGCTTTCTTT. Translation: CASSHTAGEAFF.

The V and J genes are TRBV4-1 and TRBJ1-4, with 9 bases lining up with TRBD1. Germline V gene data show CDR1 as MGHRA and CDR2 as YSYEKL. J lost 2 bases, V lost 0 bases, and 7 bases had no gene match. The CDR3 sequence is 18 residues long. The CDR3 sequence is CASSQDLTGGMTNEKLFF. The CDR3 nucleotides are TGCGCCAGCAGCCAAGATTTAACAGGGGGCATGACTAATGAAAAACTGTTTTTT.

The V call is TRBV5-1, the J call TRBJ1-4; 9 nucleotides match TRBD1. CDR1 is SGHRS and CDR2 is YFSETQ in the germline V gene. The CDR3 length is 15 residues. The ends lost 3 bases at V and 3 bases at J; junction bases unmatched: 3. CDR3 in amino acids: CASSWGTGPNEKLFF. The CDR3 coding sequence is TGCGCCAGCAGCTGGGGGACAGGGCCTAATGAAAAACTGTTTTTT.

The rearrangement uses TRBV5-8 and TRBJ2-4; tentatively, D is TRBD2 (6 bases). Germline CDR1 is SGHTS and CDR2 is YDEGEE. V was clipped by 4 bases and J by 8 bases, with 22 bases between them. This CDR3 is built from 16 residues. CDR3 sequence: CASSAGRTTVGDIQYF. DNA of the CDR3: TGTGCCAGCAGCGCCGGTAGGACTACCGTTGGGGACATTCAGTACTTC. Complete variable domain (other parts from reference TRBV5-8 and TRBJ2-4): EAGVTQSPTHLIKTRGQQATLRCSPISGHTSVYWYQQALGLGLQFLLWYDEGEERNRGNFPPRFSGRQFPNYSSELNVNALELEDSALYLCASSAGRTTVGDIQYFGAGTRLSVL.

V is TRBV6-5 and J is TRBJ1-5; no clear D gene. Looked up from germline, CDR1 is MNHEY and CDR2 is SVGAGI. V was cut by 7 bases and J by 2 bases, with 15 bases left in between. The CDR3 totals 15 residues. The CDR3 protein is CASNTEALGNQPQHF. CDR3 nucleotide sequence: TGTGCCAGCAATACGGAGGCGTTAGGCAATCAGCCCCAGCATTTT.

In DNA, the CDR3 is TGTGCCAGCAGTTACACGAGCTTCAATGAGCAGTTCTTC. Protein: CASSYTSFNEQFF. The chain is built from TRBV12-3 or TRBV12-4 and TRBJ2-1; no clear D gene. This CDR3 comprises 13 residues. V lost 4 bases, J lost 6 bases, and 10 bases lay in between.

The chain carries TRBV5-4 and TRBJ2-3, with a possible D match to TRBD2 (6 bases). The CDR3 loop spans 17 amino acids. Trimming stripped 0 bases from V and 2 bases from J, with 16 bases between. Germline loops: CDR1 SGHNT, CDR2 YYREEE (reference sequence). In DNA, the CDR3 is TGTGCCAGCAGCTTGGTGCACACGGGGGTAATCACAGATACGCAGTATTTT. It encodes CASSLVHTGVITDTQYF. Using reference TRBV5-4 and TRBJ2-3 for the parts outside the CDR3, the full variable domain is ETGVTQSPTHLIKTRGQQVTLRCSSQSGHNTVSWYQQALGQGPQFIFQYYREEENGRGNFPPRFSGLQFPNYSSELNVNALELDDSALYLCASSLVHTGVITDTQYFGPGTRLTVL.